This T cell receptor beta chain appears in the sequencing data of a study of cytomegalovirus exposure and HLA in healthy donors. Study-wide results and limits: The authors listed around 150 TCR beta chains as cytomegalovirus-associated. The records held CMV serostatus as the only immune exposure information.

CDR1 and CDR2 from the germline V gene are MNHNY and SVGAGI (reference sequence). The CDR3 extends over 16 amino acids. Trimming removed 0 bases from V and 3 bases from J; junction bases left unmatched: 2. The PCR made use of 60 Vbeta and 13 Jbeta primers. Original methodology: There were tens of millions of unique TCR beta chains by a later count, and some 10 million of them were shared. The assay was immunoSEQ multiplex PCR, and TCRdb's table has in-frame clones only and misses some. The DNA gave D and trimming, while V, J and clone size come from that table. The sample carries about 230,000 clones, over 70% recorded once. This clone has just one count. Its antigen is not identified.

Material: PBMCs. The source is a woman aged 55-70 years in good health and CMV-seropositive. V and J are TRBV6-6 and TRBJ2-3, with 11 bases fitting TRBD1. For the CDR3, the DNA is TGTGCCAGCAGTTACTCGGACAGGGGGCGAACAGATACGCAGTATTTT. As protein: CASSYSDRGRTDTQYF.